The rows below give T cell receptor beta chains drawn from one sample of a study of blood T cells in healthy people across ages. Using its own MiXCR run on the 5' RACE reads, TCRdb lists one record per CDR3 protein. The sample holds approximately 1,700,000 distinct CDR3 sequences; approximately 40% are singletons and the top ten take more than 20%. Specimen: blood. These receptors all stem from a human donor in good health. Both conserved end residues are part of each CDR3. The D gene is left open where the match is weak. A clone size is listed for some rows: how often the clone was seen (once, few, many), or a class if it is expanded.

V,J,size,D,CDR3,DNA
TRBV29-1,TRBJ2-1,few,.,CSVNGAFRSRPNNEQFF,TGCAGCGTCAACGGTGCGTTCCGCTCCCGACCTAACAATGAGCAGTTCTTC
TRBV5-4,TRBJ2-3,.,.,CVSHFSDTQYF,TGTGTCAGCCACTTTTCAGATACGCAGTATTTT
TRBV2,TRBJ1-6,.,.,CASSGVDGPRPLHF,TGTGCCAGCAGTGGGGTTGACGGGCCCAGGCCCCTCCACTTT
TRBV11-2,TRBJ2-7,.,TRBD2,CASSPATSGVLGLYEQYF,TGTGCCAGCAGCCCTGCGACTAGCGGGGTCCTCGGCCTCTACGAGCAGTACTTC
TRBV7-2,TRBJ2-5,.,TRBD1,CASSPQQGVDWQETQYF,TGTGCCAGCAGCCCGCAACAGGGGGTAGATTGGCAAGAGACCCAGTACTTC
TRBV6-2/TRBV6-3,TRBJ2-7,.,TRBD2,CASTRLAETYEQYF,TGTGCCAGCACGCGCCTAGCGGAAACCTACGAGCAGTACTTC
TRBV28,TRBJ1-5,.,.,CASSVPGSQPQHF,TGTGCCAGCAGTGTCCCTGGTTCTCAGCCCCAGCATTTT
TRBV7-2,TRBJ2-4,.,TRBD2,CASSSAGTRNEQYF,TGTGCCAGCAGCTCAGCGGGGACTAGGAATGAGCAGTACTTC
TRBV29-1,TRBJ2-3,.,.,CSVARGSTTDTQYF,TGCAGCGTTGCCCGGGGCAGTACAACAGATACGCAGTATTTT
TRBV7-2,TRBJ2-3,.,.,CASSPRTEGSEYF,TGTGCCAGCAGCCCCAGGACCGAGGGGTCGGAGTATTTT
TRBV2,TRBJ1-2,few,.,CASRERVSYGYTF,TGTGCCAGCAGGGAAAGGGTTAGTTATGGCTACACCTTC
TRBV9,TRBJ2-5,.,.,CASSVGSWGAKQETQYF,TGTGCCAGCAGCGTAGGATCTTGGGGGGCCAAACAAGAGACCCAGTACTTC
TRBV29-1,TRBJ2-7,many,.,CSVDSGNEQYF,TGCAGCGTTGATTCTGGCAACGAGCAGTACTTC
TRBV3-1,TRBJ2-3,.,TRBD2,CASSQAYQLARNTDTQYF,TGTGCCAGCAGCCAAGCCTACCAACTAGCGCGGAACACAGATACGCAGTATTTT
TRBV7-2,TRBJ2-1,few,.,CASRADLRAGGEQFF,TGTGCCAGCAGGGCAGACTTGCGGGCCGGGGGTGAGCAGTTCTTC
TRBV7-6,TRBJ2-5,.,TRBD1,CASSLGVYRGEEQYF,TGTGCCAGCAGCTTAGGAGTTTACAGGGGGGAAGAGCAGTACTTC
TRBV5-6,TRBJ2-7,.,TRBD2,CASSLEMGGFLYEQYF,TGTGCCAGCAGCTTGGAGATGGGGGGGTTTCTATACGAGCAGTACTTC